What follows are 25 T cell receptor beta chains derived from one specimen sequenced in a study of response to subunit inactivated influenza vaccine. A single record per CDR3 protein comes from TCRdb applying MiXCR to the RT-PCR reads. Of 630,000 or so distinct CDR3 sequences listed, 15% to 19% were seen once; the top ten hold under 14%. This specimen consisted of PBMCs from blood, obtained approximately 13 days after vaccination. These receptors were obtained from a man in his fifties or sixties who received an inactivated influenza vaccine.

In its sample, this clonotype was seen a few times. The chain employs TRBV27 and TRBJ1-4; 8 bases agree with TRBD1. CDR1 is MNHEY and CDR2 is SMNVEV in the germline V gene (reference sequence). J gave up 10 bases and V 3 bases, and 4 bases lay outside the gene matches. The CDR3 extends over 13 amino acids. The CDR3 nucleotides read TGTGCCAGCAGTTTCCAGGGGGCAGGAAAACTGTTTTTT. Amino acid sequence: CASSFQGAGKLFF.

The chain combines TRBV5-6 with TRBJ2-1; D is possibly TRBD1 (6 bases). The germline gives CDR1 SGHDT, CDR2 YYEEEE. The V end lost 4 bases, the J end lost 4 bases, and 18 bases lay between the germline ends. This CDR3 region has 16 residues. In DNA form, the CDR3 reads TGTGCCAGCAGCGCCGAGGGGGTACCTCCGTACAATGAGCAGTTCTTC. This gives the protein CASSAEGVPPYNEQFF.

The CDR3 DNA reads TGCAGCGTTGAGTCGACTAGCGGGGGAACAGATACGCAGTATTTT. Amino acids: CSVESTSGGTDTQYF. The chain recombines TRBV29-1 with TRBJ2-3, with TRBD2 identical over 12 bases. Germline CDR1 reads SQVTM; CDR2 reads ANQGSEA. CDR3 size: 15 residues. V lost 3 bases to trimming and J lost 3 bases; unmatched junction nucleotides: 4.

On this clonotype itself: One end of the junction is discordant with germline, which a read error may explain. The chain combines TRBV5-5 with TRBJ1-1, with 7 nucleotides matching TRBD1. CDR3 size: 16 residues. CDR1 is SGHKS and CDR2 is YYEKEE in the germline V gene (reference sequence). The CDR3 region has the DNA TGTGCCAGCATCTTGGATTACAGGGGCCCGAACACTGAAGCTTTCTTT. Its protein product is CASILDYRGPNTEAFF.

Details on this clonotype: This may be a read error: a much more frequent sequence differs by one nucleotide. V is TRBV15 and J is TRBJ2-3; the D gene is possibly TRBD1 (5 bases). The CDR3 is 15 residues long. Germline CDR1 and CDR2: LNHNV and YYDKDF (reference sequence). CDR3 region: CATIRPEVWGDTQYF. The CDR3 DNA is TGTGCCACCATCAGACCTGAAGTCTGGGGCGATACGCAGTATTTT.

The J gene is TRBJ1-2, the V gene TRBV10-3, with 7 bases aligning to TRBD1. There are 13 residues in the CDR3. Germline values: CDR1 ENHRY, CDR2 SYGVKD. V gave up 2 bases and J gave up 8 bases; unmatched junction bases: 5. The CDR3 DNA sequence: TGTGCCATCAGTGAGGGGACAGAGGGAGGCTACACCTTC. Translated, it gives CAISEGTEGGYTF.

This clonotype was observed a handful of times. The chain employs TRBV27 and TRBJ2-7; D call uncertain. CDR1 and CDR2 (germline): MNHEY, SMNVEV (reference sequence). This CDR3 spans 16 amino acids. Trimming removed 5 bases at V and 0 bases at J, with 17 bases between. CDR3 sequence (DNA): TGTGCCAGCAGTCCAACCCCCACTGGGTTCTCCTACGAGCAGTACTTC. This codes for CASSPTPTGFSYEQYF.

The chain is built from TRBV13 and TRBJ2-2, with 10 bases fitting TRBD2. V gave up 2 bases and J gave up 4 bases; unmatched junction bases: 10. This CDR3 is 18 amino acids long. The V gene's germline CDR1 is PRHDT and CDR2 FYEKMQ (reference sequence). Here the CDR3 DNA reads TGTGCCAGCAGCTTAAGGCTAGCGGGAGACCTAGGCACCGGGGAGCTGTTTTTT. Its protein product is CASSLRLAGDLGTGELFF.

This clonotype has just a few counts. This rearrangement joins TRBV12-3 or TRBV12-4 to TRBJ2-7; D might be TRBD1 (6 bases). This CDR3 region has 12 residues. V was cut by 6 bases and J by 3 bases, with 9 bases left in between. The CDR3 loop is CASRGQLYEQYF. The DNA of the CDR3 is TGTGCCAGCAGAGGACAGCTCTACGAGCAGTACTTC.

The rearrangement links TRBV20-1 to TRBJ2-3, with a tentative D call TRBD2 (6 bases). CDR3 length equals 11 residues. Germline CDR1 DFQATT, CDR2 SNEGSKA (reference sequence). V lost 6 bases, J lost 6 bases, and 10 bases lay in between. The DNA of the CDR3 is TGCAGTGCCCTCAGCGGGGATACGCAGTATTTT. It encodes CSALSGDTQYF.

This clonotype was recorded a few times. J is TRBJ1-3 and V is TRBV9; TRBD1 is a possible D gene (5 bases). Trimming removed 5 bases from V and 3 bases from J, with 12 bases in between. This CDR3 contains 14 residues. Germline CDR1 and CDR2: SGDLS and YYNGEE. The CDR3 reads CASSESGNGNTIYF. The CDR3 nucleotides read TGTGCCAGCAGTGAATCAGGGAATGGAAACACCATATATTTT. The full variable domain, rest sourced from reference TRBV9 and TRBJ1-3, is DSGVTQTPKHLITATGQRVTLRCSPRSGDLSVYWYQQSLDQGLQFLIQYYNGEERAKGNILERFSAQQFPDLHSELNLSSLELGDSALYFCASSESGNGNTIYFGEGSWLTVV.

This clonotype was seen at least ten times. The CDR3 DNA reads as TGTGCCAGCAGTTTCGGAAGGAATTTGATCGAGCAGTACTTC. It encodes CASSFGRNLIEQYF. V and J are TRBV5-6 and TRBJ2-7; D gene ambiguous. This CDR3 is built from 14 residues. Trimming took off 5 bases at V and 6 bases at J, with 18 bases between the two ends. Germline lookup yields CDR1 SGHDT and CDR2 YYEEEE.

The chain combines TRBV5-6 with TRBJ2-3; 8 bases are a match to TRBD2. Unmatched junction bases numbered 12, after V lost 4 bases and J lost 5 bases. The CDR3 loop spans 16 amino acids. Per germline, CDR1 SGHDT and CDR2 YYEEEE. The CDR3 region is CASSPWKRGYVDTQYF. DNA of the CDR3: TGTGCCAGCAGCCCGTGGAAGCGGGGGTATGTAGATACGCAGTATTTT.

The V and J genes are TRBV10-3 and TRBJ2-4, with a weak D call TRBD2 (6 bases). Looked up from germline, CDR1 is ENHRY and CDR2 is SYGVKD. Deletions cut 4 bases from V and 8 bases from J, with 6 bases between. The CDR3 totals 11 residues. CDR3 DNA sequence: TGTGCCATCAGTGGCGGGGACATTCAGTACTTC. Its protein is CAISGGDIQYF.

CDR3: CASSQTGMAGELFF. DNA for the CDR3: TGTGCCAGCAGCCAGACAGGGATGGCCGGGGAGCTGTTTTTT. The genes are TRBV3-1 and TRBJ2-2; 7 positions agree with TRBD1. Per the germline V gene, CDR1 is LGHDT and CDR2 is YNNKEL (reference sequence). CDR3 length: 14 amino acids. J lost 6 bases, V lost 3 bases, and 4 bases had no gene match.

This clonotype was observed a handful of times. This chain uses TRBV12-3 or TRBV12-4 with TRBJ2-1, with 7 bases lining up with TRBD2. V lost 5 bases, J lost 6 bases, and 7 bases stayed unmatched. The CDR3 loop spans 14 amino acids. The CDR3 region is CASSGYRTSNEQFF. Here the CDR3 DNA reads TGTGCCAGCAGTGGATATCGGACTAGCAATGAGCAGTTCTTC.

This clonotype was seen ten or more times. The J gene is TRBJ2-1, the V gene TRBV5-1; D gene ambiguous. The V gene's germline CDR1 is SGHRS and CDR2 YFSETQ. Trimming shortened V by 5 bases and J by 8 bases, and 17 bases separated the two germline ends. The CDR3 contains 14 residues. The CDR3 sequence is CASRVSDNKYEQFF. The CDR3 bases are TGCGCCAGCAGAGTATCCGACAATAAGTATGAGCAGTTCTTC. The whole variable domain, remainder taken from reference TRBV5-1 and TRBJ2-1, is KAGVTQTPRYLIKTRGQQVTLSCSPISGHRSVSWYQQTPGQGLQFLFEYFSETQRNKGNFPGRFSGRQFSNSRSEMNVSTLELGDSALYLCASRVSDNKYEQFFGPGTRLTVL.

This clonotype has just a few counts. The genes are TRBV13 and TRBJ1-2; D remains ambiguous. The germline gives CDR1 PRHDT, CDR2 FYEKMQ (reference sequence). The CDR3 has 15 residues. The germline V and J ends were trimmed by 2 bases and 2 bases, with 12 bases remaining between them. The CDR3 region has the DNA TGTGCCAGCAGCTTATTTGAGGAACTGAACTATGGCTACACCTTC. It encodes CASSLFEELNYGYTF.

This clonotype was seen at least ten times. The chain combines TRBV12-3 or TRBV12-4 with TRBJ2-1; maybe TRBD2 (6 bases). The CDR3 runs 15 residues. Deletions cut 5 bases from V and 0 bases from J, with 11 bases between. CDR3 in amino acids: CASSVWDSSYNEQFF. The DNA of the CDR3 is TGTGCCAGCAGTGTATGGGACTCCTCCTACAATGAGCAGTTCTTC.

A few counts support this clonotype. V gene TRBV7-9 combines with J gene TRBJ1-1; D remains unclear. Trimming removed 3 bases from V and 3 bases from J, with 11 bases in between. Germline V CDR1 and CDR2: SEHNR, FQNEAQ (reference sequence). This CDR3 region has 14 residues. The CDR3 reads CASSFQFPDTEAFF. Here the CDR3 DNA reads TGTGCCAGCAGCTTTCAGTTTCCGGACACTGAAGCTTTCTTT.

The CDR3 DNA reads as TGTGCCAGCTCACCACCGAAGACAGGGAAATCCTACGAGCAGTACTTC. As protein: CASSPPKTGKSYEQYF. The chain employs TRBV18 and TRBJ2-7; 7 positions agree with TRBD1. V lost 0 bases to trimming and J lost 1 base; unmatched junction nucleotides: 6. The V gene's germline CDR1 is KGHSH and CDR2 LQKENI. This CDR3 comprises 16 residues.

This clonotype was counted ten times or more. This chain joins TRBV7-2 and TRBJ2-7, with a possible D match to TRBD2 (7 bases). The V end was cut by 7 bases, the J end by 0 bases, with 16 bases between. This CDR3 spans 15 amino acids. The germline V gene encodes CDR1 SGHTA and CDR2 FQGNSA. DNA for the CDR3: TGTGCCAGCACCCCCGGGGGCGGGAGCTCCTACGAGCAGTACTTC. This encodes CASTPGGGSSYEQYF. Full variable domain (outside the CDR3, taken from reference TRBV7-2 and TRBJ2-7): GAGVSQSPSNKVTEKGKDVELRCDPISGHTALYWYRQSLGQGLEFLIYFQGNSAPDKSGLPSDRFSAERTGGSVSTLTIQRTQQEDSAVYLCASTPGGGSSYEQYFGPGTRLTVT.

This clonotype was found many times. This sequence joins TRBV18 and TRBJ2-1; TRBD2 matches 8 bases. This CDR3 comprises 14 residues. The junction had 3 bases not matched to a gene; V was cut back by 3 bases and J by 5 bases. Germline values: CDR1 KGHSH, CDR2 LQKENI. CDR3 nucleotides: TGTGCCAGCTCACCGACTAGCGATAACAATGAGCAGTTCTTC. It specifies CASSPTSDNNEQFF.

The sample holds a few counts of this clonotype. The chain links TRBV7-2 to TRBJ2-5, with TRBD1 matching 8 bases. This CDR3 region has 13 residues. Germline CDR1 and CDR2: SGHTA and FQGNSA. V shed 5 bases and J 5 bases; nucleotides not matched to a gene: 4. The CDR3 is CASSPQGAETQYF. CDR3 nucleotides: TGTGCCAGCAGCCCCCAGGGGGCGGAGACCCAGTACTTC. The variable domain in full, completed from reference TRBV7-2 and TRBJ2-5, reads GAGVSQSPSNKVTEKGKDVELRCDPISGHTALYWYRQSLGQGLEFLIYFQGNSAPDKSGLPSDRFSAERTGGSVSTLTIQRTQQEDSAVYLCASSPQGAETQYFGPGTRLLVL.

This clonotype turned up a few times. The genes are TRBV5-6 and TRBJ2-1, with 7 bases matching TRBD1. Germline loops: CDR1 SGHDT, CDR2 YYEEEE. Losses at the gene ends were 5 bases for V and 3 bases for J; bases not matched to a gene: 11. This CDR3 region has 16 residues. The CDR3 is CASSTITGEFYNEQFF. CDR3 bases: TGTGCCAGCAGTACCATAACAGGGGAATTCTACAATGAGCAGTTCTTC.